The 18 T cell receptor beta chains in this list originate from one sample, sequenced in a study of T-cell reconstitution after alpha-beta-depleted transplantation in children. Using unique molecular identifiers, the investigators prepared the TCRbeta library. MiXCR, run by TCRdb on the PCR reads, gives a single entry per CDR3 protein. Here the sample spans approximately 50,000 distinct CDR3 sequences, 52% being singletons. The sample here was peripheral blood, taken before TCRalphabeta/CD19-depleted stem cell transplant. The origin of the receptors is a boy younger than two with SCID, due to receive a stem cell transplant.

As regards this clonotype: At one of its ends the junction is not consistent with the germline gene, which may arise from a read error. The gene calls are TRBV7-7 and TRBJ2-5; TRBD2 agrees at 12 bases. This CDR3 spans 14 amino acids. Germline values: CDR1 SSHAT, CDR2 FNYEAQ (reference sequence). CDR3 nucleotides: TGTGCTAGCAGCTCACTAGCGGGGGGAGAGACCCAGTACTTC. This encodes CASSSLAGGETQYF.

CDR3 in amino acids: CASSLYYNEQFF. As DNA, the CDR3 is TGTGCCAGCAGCCTCTACTACAATGAGCAGTTCTTC. The V gene is TRBV5-6, the J gene TRBJ2-1, with unresolved D. Germline V CDR1 and CDR2: SGHDT, YYEEEE. V lost 4 bases to trimming and J lost 3 bases, with 5 bases between them. The CDR3 is made up of 12 amino acids. Looking up the rest from reference TRBV5-6 and TRBJ2-1 gives the full variable domain: DAGVTQSPTHLIKTRGQQVTLRCSPKSGHDTVSWYQQALGQGPQFIFQYYEEEERQRGNFPDRFSGHQFPNYSSELNVNALLLGDSALYLCASSLYYNEQFFGPGTRLTVL.

V and J are TRBV4-1 and TRBJ2-7, with 7 nucleotides matching TRBD1. V was clipped by 2 bases and J by 6 bases; unmatched bases: 7. The germline gives CDR1 MGHRA, CDR2 YSYEKL. This CDR3 has 14 residues. CDR3: CASSQHDRVVEQYF. The DNA of the CDR3 is TGCGCCAGCAGCCAACACGACAGGGTTGTCGAGCAGTACTTC.

This clonotype was seen more than once but under ten times. V gene TRBV11-2 combines with J gene TRBJ2-7, with D perhaps TRBD1 (6 bases). Germline lookup yields CDR1 SGHAT and CDR2 FQNNGV. The CDR3 runs 15 residues. Between the trimmed V and J ends, which lost 2 bases and 4 bases, there was a span of 15 bases. As DNA, the CDR3 is TGTGCCAGCAGCTTATCGGCAGGGGTTGAGTACGAGCAGTACTTC. The encoded protein is CASSLSAGVEYEQYF.

The J gene is TRBJ2-7, the V gene TRBV20-1; TRBD2 matches at 13 bases. V was pared by 6 bases and J by 7 bases, with 9 bases of the junction left unmatched. CDR1 DFQATT and CDR2 SNEGSKA come from the germline V gene (reference sequence). The CDR3 consists of 14 residues. CDR3 nucleotide sequence: TGCAGTGCCATGACTAGCGGGGGGAATAGGGAGCAGTACTTC. Translated, it gives CSAMTSGGNREQYF.

The rearrangement links TRBV20-1 to TRBJ2-3, with D perhaps TRBD2 (5 bases). The CDR3 contains 15 residues. Trimming shortened V by 0 bases and J by 1 base, and 11 bases separated the two germline ends. Germline CDR1 reads DFQATT; CDR2 reads SNEGSKA (reference sequence). CDR3 in amino acids: CSARDGPAGTDTQYF. The CDR3 nucleotides read TGCAGTGCTAGAGATGGCCCAGCGGGCACAGATACGCAGTATTTT.

The chain links TRBV20-1 to TRBJ2-5; perhaps D is TRBD1 or TRBD2 (6 bases each). Germline values: CDR1 DFQATT, CDR2 SNEGSKA (reference sequence). CDR3 length equals 14 residues. Between the trimmed V and J ends, which lost 0 bases and 3 bases, there was a span of 11 bases. The CDR3 protein is CSARDGGPKETQYF. The CDR3 nucleotides read TGCAGTGCTAGAGATGGGGGGCCCAAAGAGACCCAGTACTTC.

The chain uses TRBV5-1 and TRBJ2-2; TRBD1 might be the D (5 bases). CDR3 size: 17 residues. Germline lookup yields CDR1 SGHRS and CDR2 YFSETQ. V lost 4 bases to trimming and J lost 2 bases, with 18 bases between them. The CDR3 is CASSGKGVTINTGELFF. The CDR3 coding sequence is TGCGCCAGCAGCGGAAAAGGGGTCACCATTAACACCGGGGAGCTGTTTTTT. The full variable domain, in which reference TRBV5-1 and TRBJ2-2 provide the parts outside the CDR3, is KAGVTQTPRYLIKTRGQQVTLSCSPISGHRSVSWYQQTPGQGLQFLFEYFSETQRNKGNFPGRFSGRQFSNSRSEMNVSTLELGDSALYLCASSGKGVTINTGELFFGEGSRLTVL.

The chain is built from TRBV7-3 and TRBJ2-1, with a weak D call TRBD1 (5 bases). Trimming left V 2 bases short and J 12 bases short, with 14 bases between. This CDR3 contains 13 residues. CDR1 and CDR2 from the germline V gene are SGHTA and FQGTGA. CDR3 residues: CASSLVRSGLQFF. CDR3 in DNA: TGTGCCAGCAGCTTAGTTAGGTCAGGGTTGCAGTTCTTC.

This clonotype was detected only a few times. The CDR3 sequence: CATSDLSGDQETQYF. The CDR3, as DNA: TGTGCCACCAGTGATTTGTCAGGGGACCAAGAGACCCAGTACTTC. The gene calls are TRBV24-1 and TRBJ2-5; possible D gene TRBD1, 6 bases. Trimming removed 0 bases from V and 0 bases from J, with 7 bases in between. The CDR3 has 15 amino acids. Germline V gene lookup returns CDR1 KGHDR and CDR2 SFDVKD.

The rearrangement joins TRBV7-3 to TRBJ1-1; D remains ambiguous. Per the germline V gene, CDR1 is SGHTA and CDR2 is FQGTGA. The CDR3 totals 14 residues. The V and J ends lost 0 bases and 1 base respectively, with 6 bases between them. This CDR3 reads CASSLTATNTEAFF. CDR3 DNA: TGTGCCAGCAGCTTAACGGCTACGAACACTGAAGCTTTCTTT.

The chain uses TRBV9 and TRBJ2-2; TRBD2 matches 7 bases. V shed 4 bases and J 0 bases; nucleotides not matched to a gene: 3. There are 15 residues in the CDR3. Germline-derived CDR1 and CDR2 are SGDLS and YYNGEE. The CDR3 spells CASSPGLANTGELFF. The CDR3 bases are TGTGCCAGCAGCCCCGGACTAGCGAACACCGGGGAGCTGTTTTTT.

V usage is TRBV4-1 and J usage is TRBJ1-2; D possibly corresponds to TRBD1 (6 bases). V lost 1 base and J lost 8, with 20 bases in between. Germline loops: CDR1 MGHRA, CDR2 YSYEKL. This CDR3 is built from 16 residues. For the CDR3, the DNA is TGCGCCAGCAGCCAAGGTCTTCGGGGCAGGGGCGGAGGCTACACCTTC. Its protein is CASSQGLRGRGGGYTF.

The V and J genes are TRBV6-1 and TRBJ1-5, with D possibly TRBD1 on 5 matching bases. Trimming left V 4 bases short and J 4 bases short, with 14 bases between. CDR3 length equals 15 residues. In germline, CDR1 is MNHNS, CDR2 SASEGT. CDR3 protein: CASSVTRDRNQPQHF. The CDR3 nucleotides are TGTGCCAGCAGTGTAACCAGGGATCGGAATCAGCCCCAGCATTTT.

This chain's CDR3 is CASSRSWEHEQYF. The CDR3 nucleotides are TGTGCCAGCAGCCGCTCTTGGGAGCACGAGCAGTACTTC. The gene calls are TRBV7-2 and TRBJ2-7; TRBD2 might be the D (5 bases). This CDR3 has 13 amino acids. Looked up from germline, CDR1 is SGHTA and CDR2 is FQGNSA. V was clipped by 5 bases and J by 5 bases, with 13 bases between them.

The chain couples TRBV20-1 to TRBJ2-7; 7 bases align to TRBD1. The V segment lost 0 bases and the J segment 1 base; nucleotides outside the gene matches: 9. CDR1 and CDR2 from the germline V gene are DFQATT and SNEGSKA (reference sequence). The CDR3 has 16 residues. CDR3 sequence: CSARDGLRRGSYEQYF. CDR3 nucleotides: TGCAGTGCTAGAGATGGCCTGCGCAGGGGGTCCTACGAGCAGTACTTC.

The genes are TRBV20-1 and TRBJ2-5, with D possibly being TRBD1 (5 bases). The CDR3 is 11 residues long. Germline-derived CDR1 and CDR2 are DFQATT and SNEGSKA (reference sequence). V was trimmed by 7 bases and J by 1 base, leaving 7 bases between them. The CDR3 reads CSGQIQETQYF. CDR3 DNA sequence: TGCAGTGGACAGATCCAAGAGACCCAGTACTTC.

The V call is TRBV29-1, the J call TRBJ2-7; D possibly corresponds to TRBD2 (6 bases). V lost 0 bases and J 7 bases, leaving 16 bases between the germline ends. The CDR3 length is 14 residues. Germline V CDR1 and CDR2: SQVTM, ANQGSEA. This CDR3 is CSVEDRRGTREQYF. CDR3 DNA: TGCAGCGTTGAAGATCGGCGGGGAACACGAGAGCAGTACTTC.